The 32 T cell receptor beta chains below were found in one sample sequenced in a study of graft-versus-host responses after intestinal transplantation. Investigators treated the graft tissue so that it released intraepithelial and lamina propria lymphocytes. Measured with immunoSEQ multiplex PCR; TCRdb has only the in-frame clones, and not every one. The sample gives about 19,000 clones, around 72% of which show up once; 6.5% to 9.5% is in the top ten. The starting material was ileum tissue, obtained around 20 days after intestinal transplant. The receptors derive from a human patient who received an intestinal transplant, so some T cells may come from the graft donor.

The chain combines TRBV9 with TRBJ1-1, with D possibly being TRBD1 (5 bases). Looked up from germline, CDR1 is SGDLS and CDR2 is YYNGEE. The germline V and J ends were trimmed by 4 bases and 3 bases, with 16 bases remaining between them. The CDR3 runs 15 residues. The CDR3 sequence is CASSPAAGGYTEAFF. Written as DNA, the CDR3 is TGTGCCAGCAGCCCAGCCGCGGGGGGGTACACTGAAGCTTTCTTT.

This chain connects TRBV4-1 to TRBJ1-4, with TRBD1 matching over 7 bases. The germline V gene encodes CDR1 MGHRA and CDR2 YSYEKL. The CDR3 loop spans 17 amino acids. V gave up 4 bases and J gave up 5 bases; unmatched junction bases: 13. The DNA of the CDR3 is TGCGCCAGCAGCCCCCGCCCCGGGACAGAGATCAATGAAAAACTGTTTTTT. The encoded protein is CASSPRPGTEINEKLFF.

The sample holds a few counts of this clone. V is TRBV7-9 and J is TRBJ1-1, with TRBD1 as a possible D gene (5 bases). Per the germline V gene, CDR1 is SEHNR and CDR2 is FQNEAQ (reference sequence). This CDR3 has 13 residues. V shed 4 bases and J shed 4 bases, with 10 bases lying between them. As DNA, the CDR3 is TGTGCCAGCAGCTGGGGACTGCTCACTGAAGCTTTCTTT. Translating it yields CASSWGLLTEAFF.

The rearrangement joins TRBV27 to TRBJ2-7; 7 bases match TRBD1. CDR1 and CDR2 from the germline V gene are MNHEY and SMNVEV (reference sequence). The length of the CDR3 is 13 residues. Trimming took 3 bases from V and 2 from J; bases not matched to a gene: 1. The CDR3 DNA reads TGTGCCAGCAGTTTGAGGGGGCCCTACGAGCAGTACTTC. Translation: CASSLRGPYEQYF.

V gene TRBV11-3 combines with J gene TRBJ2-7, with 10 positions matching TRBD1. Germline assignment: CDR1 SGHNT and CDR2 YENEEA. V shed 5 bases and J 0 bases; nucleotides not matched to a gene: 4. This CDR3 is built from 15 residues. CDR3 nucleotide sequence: TGTGCCAGCAGCGAGGGGGACAGGGGCTCCTACGAGCAGTACTTC. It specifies CASSEGDRGSYEQYF.

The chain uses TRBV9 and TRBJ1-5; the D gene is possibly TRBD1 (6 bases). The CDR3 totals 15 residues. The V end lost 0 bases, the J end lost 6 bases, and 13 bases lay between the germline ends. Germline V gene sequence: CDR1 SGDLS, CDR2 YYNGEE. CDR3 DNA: TGTGCCAGCAGCGTAGATGGGGGCCGGGGTCAGCCCCAGCATTTT. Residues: CASSVDGGRGQPQHF.

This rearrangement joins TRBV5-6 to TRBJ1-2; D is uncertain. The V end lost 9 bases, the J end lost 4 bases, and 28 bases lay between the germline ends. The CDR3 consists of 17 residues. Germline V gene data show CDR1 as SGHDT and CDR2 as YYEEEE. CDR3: CAIPLGVMVDRGYGYTF. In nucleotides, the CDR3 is TGTGCCATTCCACTCGGGGTTATGGTGGATCGTGGCTATGGCTACACCTTC.

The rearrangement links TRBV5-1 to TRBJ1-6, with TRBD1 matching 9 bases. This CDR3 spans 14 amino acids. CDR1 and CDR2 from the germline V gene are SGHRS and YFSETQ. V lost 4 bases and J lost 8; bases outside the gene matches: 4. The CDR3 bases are TGCGCCAGCAGCCAAGGGACAGGGTATTCACCCCTCCACTTT. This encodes CASSQGTGYSPLHF.

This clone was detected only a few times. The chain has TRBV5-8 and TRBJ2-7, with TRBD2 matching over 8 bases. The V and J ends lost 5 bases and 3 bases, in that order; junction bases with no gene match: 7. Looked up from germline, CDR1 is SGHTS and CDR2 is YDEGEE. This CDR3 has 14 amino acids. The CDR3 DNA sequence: TGTGCCAGCAGTTATAGCGGGACCGGCTACGAGCAGTACTTC. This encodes CASSYSGTGYEQYF.

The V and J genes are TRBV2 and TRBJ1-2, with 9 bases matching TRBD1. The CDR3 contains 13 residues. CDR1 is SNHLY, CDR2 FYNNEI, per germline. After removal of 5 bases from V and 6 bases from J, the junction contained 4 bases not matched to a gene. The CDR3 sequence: CASSQQGADGYTF. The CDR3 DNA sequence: TGTGCCAGCAGTCAACAGGGGGCGGATGGCTACACCTTC.

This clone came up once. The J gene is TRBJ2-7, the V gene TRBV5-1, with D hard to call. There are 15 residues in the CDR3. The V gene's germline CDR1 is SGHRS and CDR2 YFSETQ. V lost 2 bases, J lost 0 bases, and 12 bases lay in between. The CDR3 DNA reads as TGCGCCAGCAGCTTAACCCACCCGGGCTCCTACGAGCAGTACTTC. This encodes CASSLTHPGSYEQYF.

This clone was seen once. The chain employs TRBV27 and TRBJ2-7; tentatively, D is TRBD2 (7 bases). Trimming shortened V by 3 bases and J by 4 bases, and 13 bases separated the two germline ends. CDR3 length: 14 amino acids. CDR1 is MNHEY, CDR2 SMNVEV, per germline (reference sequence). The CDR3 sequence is CASSFGGAQYEQYF. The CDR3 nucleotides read TGTGCCAGCAGTTTTGGGGGGGCCCAGTACGAGCAGTACTTC.

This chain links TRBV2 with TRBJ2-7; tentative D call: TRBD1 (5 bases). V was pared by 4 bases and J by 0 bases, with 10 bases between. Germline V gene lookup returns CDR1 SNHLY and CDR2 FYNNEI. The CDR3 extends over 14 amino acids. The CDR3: CASSAGRSSYEQYF. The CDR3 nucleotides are TGTGCCAGCAGTGCAGGGCGGAGCTCCTACGAGCAGTACTTC.

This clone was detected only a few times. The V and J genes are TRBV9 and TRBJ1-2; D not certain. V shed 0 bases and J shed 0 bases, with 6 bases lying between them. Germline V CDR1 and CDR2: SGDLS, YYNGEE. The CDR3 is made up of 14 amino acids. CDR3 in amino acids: CASSVAQTNYGYTF. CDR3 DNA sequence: TGTGCCAGCAGCGTAGCACAGACTAACTATGGCTACACCTTC. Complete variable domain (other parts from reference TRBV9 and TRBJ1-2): DSGVTQTPKHLITATGQRVTLRCSPRSGDLSVYWYQQSLDQGLQFLIQYYNGEERAKGNILERFSAQQFPDLHSELNLSSLELGDSALYFCASSVAQTNYGYTFGSGTRLTVV.

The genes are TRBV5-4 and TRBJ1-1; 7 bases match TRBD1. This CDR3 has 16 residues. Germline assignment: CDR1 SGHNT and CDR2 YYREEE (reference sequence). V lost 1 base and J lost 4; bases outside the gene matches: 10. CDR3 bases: TGTGCCAGCAGCTTGTTCCCAGGGGGTGTCAGCACTGAAGCTTTCTTT. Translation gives CASSLFPGGVSTEAFF.

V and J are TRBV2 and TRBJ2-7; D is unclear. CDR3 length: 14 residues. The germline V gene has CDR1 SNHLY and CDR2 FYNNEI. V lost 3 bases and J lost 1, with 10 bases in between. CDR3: CASSDVRSSYEQYF. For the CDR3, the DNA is TGTGCCAGCAGTGACGTACGGAGTTCCTACGAGCAGTACTTC. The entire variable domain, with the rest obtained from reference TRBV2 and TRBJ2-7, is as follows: EPEVTQTPSHQVTQMGQEVILRCVPISNHLYFYWYRQILGQKVEFLVSFYNNEISEKSEIFDDQFSVERPDGSNFTLKIRSTKLEDSAMYFCASSDVRSSYEQYFGPGTRLTVT.

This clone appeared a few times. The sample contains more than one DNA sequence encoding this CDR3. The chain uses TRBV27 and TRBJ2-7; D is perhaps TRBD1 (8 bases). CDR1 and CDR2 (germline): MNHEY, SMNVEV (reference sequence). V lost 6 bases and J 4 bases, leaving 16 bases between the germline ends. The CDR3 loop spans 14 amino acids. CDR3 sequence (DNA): TGTGCCAGCAGCCTAGACAGGGGAGGGTACGAGCAGTACTTC. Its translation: CASSLDRGGYEQYF.

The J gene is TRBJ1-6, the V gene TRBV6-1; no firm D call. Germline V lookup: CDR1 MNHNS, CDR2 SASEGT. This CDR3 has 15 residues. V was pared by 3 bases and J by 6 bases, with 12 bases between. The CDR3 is CASSEGGLTNSPLHF. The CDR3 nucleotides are TGTGCCAGCAGTGAGGGAGGACTTACTAATTCACCCCTCCACTTT.

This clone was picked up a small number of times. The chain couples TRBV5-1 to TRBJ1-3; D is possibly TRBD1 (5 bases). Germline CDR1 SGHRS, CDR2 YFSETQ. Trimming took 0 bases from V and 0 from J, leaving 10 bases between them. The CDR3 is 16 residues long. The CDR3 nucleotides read TGCGCCAGCAGCTTGGGACAGTTCAACTCTGGAAACACCATATATTTT. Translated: CASSLGQFNSGNTIYF.

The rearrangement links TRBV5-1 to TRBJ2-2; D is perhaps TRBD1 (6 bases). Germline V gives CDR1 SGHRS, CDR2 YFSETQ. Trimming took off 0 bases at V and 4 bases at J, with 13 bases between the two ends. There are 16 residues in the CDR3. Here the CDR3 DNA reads TGCGCCAGCAGCTTGGGGGCAGGGGTTACCACCGGGGAGCTGTTTTTT. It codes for CASSLGAGVTTGELFF.

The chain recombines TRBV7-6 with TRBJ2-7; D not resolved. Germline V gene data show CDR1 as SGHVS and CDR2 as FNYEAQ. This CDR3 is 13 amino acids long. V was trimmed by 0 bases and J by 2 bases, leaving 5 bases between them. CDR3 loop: CASSLAAPYEQYF. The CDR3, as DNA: TGTGCCAGCAGCTTAGCGGCACCCTACGAGCAGTACTTC.

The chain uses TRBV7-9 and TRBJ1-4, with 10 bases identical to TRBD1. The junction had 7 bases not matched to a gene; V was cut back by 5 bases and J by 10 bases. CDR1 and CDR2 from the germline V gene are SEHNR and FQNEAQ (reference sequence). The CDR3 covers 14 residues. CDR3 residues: CASSIRQGAGKLFF. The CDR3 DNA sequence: TGTGCCAGCAGCATCCGACAGGGGGCTGGAAAACTGTTTTTT.

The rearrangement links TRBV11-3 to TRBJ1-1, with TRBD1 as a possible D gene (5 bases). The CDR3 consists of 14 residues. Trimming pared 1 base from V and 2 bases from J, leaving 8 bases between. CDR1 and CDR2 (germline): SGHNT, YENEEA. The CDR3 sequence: CASSLAQGNTEAFF. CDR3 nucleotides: TGTGCCAGCAGCTTAGCGCAGGGAAACACTGAAGCTTTCTTT.

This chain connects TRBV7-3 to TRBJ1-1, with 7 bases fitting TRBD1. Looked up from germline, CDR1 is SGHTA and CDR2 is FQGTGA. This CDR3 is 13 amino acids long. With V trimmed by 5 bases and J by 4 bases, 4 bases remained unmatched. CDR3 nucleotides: TGTGCCAGCAGCCCGGCAGGGGGCACTGAAGCTTTCTTT. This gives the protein CASSPAGGTEAFF.

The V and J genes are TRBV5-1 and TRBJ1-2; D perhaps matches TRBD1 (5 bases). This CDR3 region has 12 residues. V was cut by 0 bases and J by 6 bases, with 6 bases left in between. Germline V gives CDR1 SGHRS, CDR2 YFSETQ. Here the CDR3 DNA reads TGCGCCAGCAGCTTGGAGGGGCATGGCTACACCTTC. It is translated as CASSLEGHGYTF.

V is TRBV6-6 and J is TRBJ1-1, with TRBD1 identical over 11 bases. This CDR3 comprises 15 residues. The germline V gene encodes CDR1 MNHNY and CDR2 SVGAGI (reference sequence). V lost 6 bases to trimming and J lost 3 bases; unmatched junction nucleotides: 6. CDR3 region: CASSRDRGFDTEAFF. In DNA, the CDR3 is TGTGCCAGCAGCCGGGACAGGGGGTTCGACACTGAAGCTTTCTTT.

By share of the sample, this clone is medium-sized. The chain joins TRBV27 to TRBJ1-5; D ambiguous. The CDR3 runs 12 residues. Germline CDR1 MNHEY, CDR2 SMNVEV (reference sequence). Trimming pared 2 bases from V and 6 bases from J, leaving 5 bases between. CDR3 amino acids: CASSLPGQPQHF. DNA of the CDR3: TGTGCCAGCAGTTTACCCGGTCAGCCCCAGCATTTT.

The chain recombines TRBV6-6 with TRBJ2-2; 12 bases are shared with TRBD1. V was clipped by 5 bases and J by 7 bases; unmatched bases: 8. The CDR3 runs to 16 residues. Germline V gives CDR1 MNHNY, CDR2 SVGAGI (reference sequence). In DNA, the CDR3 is TGTGCCAGCAGTCCCGGGACAGGGGGCTTTATCGGGGAGCTGTTTTTT. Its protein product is CASSPGTGGFIGELFF.

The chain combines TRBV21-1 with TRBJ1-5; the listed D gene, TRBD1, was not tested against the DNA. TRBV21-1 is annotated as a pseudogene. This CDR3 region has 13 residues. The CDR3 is CASRHRERQPQHF. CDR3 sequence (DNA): TGTGCCAGCAGACACAGGGAACGTCAGCCCCAGCATTTT.

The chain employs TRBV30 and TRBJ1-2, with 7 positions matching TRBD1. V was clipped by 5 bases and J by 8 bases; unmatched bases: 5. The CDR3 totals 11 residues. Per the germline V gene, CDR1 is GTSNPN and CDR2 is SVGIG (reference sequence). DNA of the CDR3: TGTGCCTGGGACAGGGAAGGAGGCTACACCTTC. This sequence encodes CAWDREGGYTF.

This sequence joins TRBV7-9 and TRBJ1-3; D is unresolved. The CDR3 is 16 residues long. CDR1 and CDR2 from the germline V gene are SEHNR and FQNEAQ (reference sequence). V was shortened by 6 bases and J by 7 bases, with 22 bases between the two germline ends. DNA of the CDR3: TGTGCCAGCAGTCCGAGGCTGGCGATGAGTTTGAACACCATATATTTT. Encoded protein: CASSPRLAMSLNTIYF.

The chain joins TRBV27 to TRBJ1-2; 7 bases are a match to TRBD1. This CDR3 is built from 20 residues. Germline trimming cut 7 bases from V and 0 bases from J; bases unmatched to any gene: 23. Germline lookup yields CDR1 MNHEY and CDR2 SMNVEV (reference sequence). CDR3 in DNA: TGTGCCAGCACCCCCCTAAACCTTTTCACCGGGACAGATACTAACTATGGCTACACCTTC. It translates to CASTPLNLFTGTDTNYGYTF.